A single sample gave rise to the 3 T cell receptor beta chains below, sequenced in a study of control samples from healthy donors and cancer patients. Clones were sequenced by immunoSEQ multiplex PCR, and TCRdb holds only the in-frame ones, with some missing. Of about 190,000 clones in the sample, 90% to 95% were seen once. The sequencing input was blood. The receptors originated from a man aged 25 to 40 in good health.

The rearrangement links TRBV5-1 to TRBJ1-3, with 11 bases lining up with TRBD1. The CDR3 runs 17 residues. Trimming took 0 bases from V and 0 from J; bases not matched to a gene: 2. The germline gives CDR1 SGHRS, CDR2 YFSETQ. In nucleotides, the CDR3 is TGCGCCAGCAGCTTGGTGGGACAGGGGGGCTCTGGAAACACCATATATTTT. Protein sequence: CASSLVGQGGSGNTIYF.

This chain links TRBV6-2 or TRBV6-3 with TRBJ1-2; 10 bases map to TRBD1. V dropped 2 bases and J dropped 6; count of bases not matched to a gene: 9. Germline CDR1 and CDR2: MNHEY and SVGEGT. The CDR3 is made up of 16 amino acids. In nucleotides, the CDR3 is TGTGCCAGCAGTTACGACAGGGGGCCCTCCCGGGATGGCTACACCTTC. It encodes CASSYDRGPSRDGYTF.

The chain joins TRBV6-2 or TRBV6-3 to TRBJ1-5; possibly TRBD1 for D (5 bases). Germline values: CDR1 MNHEY, CDR2 SVGEGT. Trimming shortened V by 5 bases and J by 0 bases, and 11 bases separated the two germline ends. This CDR3 contains 15 residues. CDR3 protein: CASSRREVSNQPQHF. CDR3 nucleotides: TGTGCCAGCAGTCGCAGGGAGGTTAGCAATCAGCCCCAGCATTTT.